The 8 T cell receptor beta chains presented below share a single source sample, sequenced in a study of blood T cell repertoires in COVID-19. Method: immunoSEQ multiplex PCR; TCRdb's copy keeps in-frame clones and lacks some. The sample yields approximately 30,000 clones, 87% seen once. Sequencing was performed on peripheral blood. These receptors came from a human donor in a cohort sampled during active COVID-19.

The chain combines TRBV7-9 with TRBJ2-2; tentatively, D is TRBD2 (7 bases). Germline V gene lookup returns CDR1 SEHNR and CDR2 FQNEAQ (reference sequence). The ends were cut back, 5 bases at V and 8 bases at J, with 18 bases in the middle. CDR3 length: 15 residues. The CDR3 bases are TGTGCCAGCAGCCCGCCGGGGGGCCCAGGAGGGGAGCTGTTTTTT. Protein product: CASSPPGGPGGELFF.

The V and J genes are TRBV27 and TRBJ2-5, with D possibly being TRBD1 (6 bases). Trimming removed 5 bases at V and 0 bases at J, with 10 bases between. Germline lookup yields CDR1 MNHEY and CDR2 SMNVEV (reference sequence). This CDR3 comprises 14 residues. The CDR3 region has the DNA TGTGCCAGCAGTACAACAGGGTACCAAGAGACCCAGTACTTC. Translating gives CASSTTGYQETQYF.

This sequence joins TRBV12-5 and TRBJ1-1; D not resolved. Germline CDR1 and CDR2: LGHNT and FRNRAP. V shed 0 bases and J shed 5 bases, with 13 bases lying between them. The CDR3 has 15 amino acids. CDR3 bases: TGTGCTAGTGGTTTGGTAATGGGAGGAGTGACTGAAGCTTTCTTT. Its protein is CASGLVMGGVTEAFF.

The J gene is TRBJ2-7, the V gene TRBV6-5, with 8 bases aligning to TRBD2. CDR3 length: 14 residues. With V trimmed by 6 bases and J by 7 bases, 11 bases remained unmatched. Germline V gene sequence: CDR1 MNHEY, CDR2 SVGAGI. The CDR3 protein is CASSFRGGRQEQYF. For the CDR3, the DNA is TGTGCCAGCAGCTTCCGGGGGGGGCGTCAAGAGCAGTACTTC.

The rearrangement links TRBV28 to TRBJ2-7; maybe TRBD2 (6 bases). Germline V gene data show CDR1 as MDHEN and CDR2 as SYDVKM. V lost 6 bases to trimming and J lost 3 bases, with 12 bases between them. The CDR3 length is 13 residues. The CDR3 reads CASSLGSDYEQYF. Written as DNA, the CDR3 is TGTGCCAGCAGCCTCGGGAGCGACTACGAGCAGTACTTC.

V is TRBV7-2 and J is TRBJ1-2; TRBD1 aligns across 11 bases. Germline V gene data show CDR1 as SGHTA and CDR2 as FQGNSA. The CDR3 is made up of 15 amino acids. With 5 bases clipped from V and 5 bases from J, the junction kept 7 bases outside the gene matches. CDR3 residues: CASSPRDRGGYGYTF. The CDR3 bases are TGTGCCAGCAGCCCCCGGGACAGGGGGGGGTATGGCTACACCTTC.

V gene TRBV10-2 combines with J gene TRBJ1-4; D is perhaps TRBD1 (5 bases). Germline V lookup: CDR1 WSHSY, CDR2 SAAADI. V was pared by 6 bases and J by 10 bases, with 18 bases between. The CDR3 totals 14 residues. CDR3 loop: CASRSENTQGKLFF. The CDR3 region has the DNA TGCGCCAGCAGGTCAGAGAACACCCAGGGAAAACTGTTTTTT.

The chain has TRBV3-1 (or the pseudogene TRBV3-2) and TRBJ1-4; 9 positions agree with TRBD1. The CDR3 runs to 15 residues. The V gene end was trimmed by 1 base and the J gene end by 8 bases; junction bases not matched to a gene: 5. Germline lookup yields CDR1 LGHDT and CDR2 YNNKEL (reference sequence). CDR3 DNA sequence: TGTGCCAGCAGCCAAGGACAGGGGGTGGGAGAAAAACTGTTTTTT. It encodes CASSQGQGVGEKLFF.